This TCR beta chain stems from a study of T-cell reconstitution after alpha-beta-depleted transplantation in children. Molecular barcoding with unique molecular identifiers was used for the TCRbeta library. TCRdb re-derived calls from the PCR reads in MiXCR, one entry per CDR3 protein. The sample includes around 380,000 distinct CDR3 sequences, roughly 10% of them seen just once. The V end lost 3 bases, the J end lost 1 base, and 12 bases lay between the germline ends. The CDR3 extends over 15 amino acids. The sample consisted of PBMCs from the stem cell graft donor, taken from the stem cell graft. This chain uses TRBV12-3 or TRBV12-4 with TRBJ2-5, with D possibly being TRBD2 (7 bases). The sequence came from a human donor who donated a stem cell graft to a child with acute myeloid leukemia. The CDR3 bases are TGTGCCAGCAGTTTCGGGGGGCGCAGCCAAGAGACCCAGTACTTC. It specifies CASSFGGRSQETQYF.